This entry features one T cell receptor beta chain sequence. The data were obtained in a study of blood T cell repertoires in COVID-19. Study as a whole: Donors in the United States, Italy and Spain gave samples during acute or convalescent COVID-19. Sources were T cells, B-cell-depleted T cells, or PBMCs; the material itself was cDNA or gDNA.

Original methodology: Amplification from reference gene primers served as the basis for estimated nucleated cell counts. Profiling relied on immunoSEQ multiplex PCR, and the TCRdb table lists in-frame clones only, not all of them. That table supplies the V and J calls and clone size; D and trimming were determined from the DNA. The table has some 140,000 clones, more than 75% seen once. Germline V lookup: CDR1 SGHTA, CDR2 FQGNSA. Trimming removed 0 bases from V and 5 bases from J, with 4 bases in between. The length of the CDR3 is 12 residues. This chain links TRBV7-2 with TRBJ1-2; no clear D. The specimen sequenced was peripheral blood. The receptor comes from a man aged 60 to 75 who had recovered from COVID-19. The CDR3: CASSLASYGYTF. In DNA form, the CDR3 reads TGTGCCAGCAGCTTAGCATCGTATGGCTACACCTTC.